The following is a TCR beta chain sequence with its context. The CDR3 runs to 15 residues. Looked up from germline, CDR1 is SGHVS and CDR2 is FNYEAQ. V shed 5 bases, J shed 8 bases, and the junction held 9 bases outside the gene matches. The data stem from a study of OX40 agonist ivuxolimab in advanced cancers. Clones were sequenced by immunoSEQ multiplex PCR, and TCRdb holds only the in-frame ones, with some missing. The sample yields some 35,000 clones, more than 70% seen once. This rearrangement joins TRBV7-6 to TRBJ2-1; TRBD2 aligns across 10 bases. The origin of this receptor is an adult with an advanced solid tumor such as melanoma, head and neck, liver or kidney cancer. This specimen consisted of CD4+ or CD8+ T cells sorted from blood, obtained in a trial of the OX40 agonist ivuxolimab. In DNA, the CDR3 is TGTGCCAGCAGCCCAGGAAGCGGGAGGGTTGATGAGCAGTTCTTC. Protein sequence: CASSPGSGRVDEQFF.